This TCR beta chain was recorded in a study of CD8 T cells in ankylosing spondylitis. Points from the study as a whole: Ankylosing spondylitis blood appeared to be characterized by a TCR beta motif of eight highly homologous variants. The disease-linked clones had a CD8+ phenotype and low blood frequencies.

Note on this clonotype: Its specificity is unknown.

Quantitative molecular-barcoded 5'-RACE generated the TCR beta libraries. Each CDR3 protein gets one entry after TCRdb re-called the 5' RACE reads with MiXCR. The data contain roughly 220,000 distinct CDR3 sequences, about 10% of them singletons. The V end was cut by 0 bases, the J end by 0 bases, with 8 bases between. This CDR3 is built from 15 residues. CDR1 and CDR2 from the germline V gene are ENHRY and SYGVKD. This chain links TRBV10-3 with TRBJ1-1; D remains unclear. The source is a male donor with ankylosing spondylitis or in good health (not recorded which). Material: blood, either unsorted or a sorted T cell fraction (not recorded which). This CDR3 is CAISESEGMNTEAFF. DNA for the CDR3: TGTGCCATCAGTGAGTCAGAGGGTATGAACACTGAAGCTTTCTTT.